The 27 T cell receptor beta chains listed next were all sequenced from one sample in a study of radiotherapy plus CTLA-4 blockade in lung cancer. Assay used: immunoSEQ multiplex PCR; TCRdb lists only in-frame clones, some missing. The sample lists over 80,000 clones; roughly four fifths were seen once. The material sequenced was peripheral blood, taken from a patient treated with radiotherapy plus ipilimumab. The receptors stem from a human donor with non-small cell lung cancer who had stable disease on radiotherapy plus ipilimumab.

The rearrangement joins TRBV6-4 to TRBJ2-1; TRBD2 is a possible D gene (5 bases). Germline V gene sequence: CDR1 MRHNA, CDR2 SNTAGT. The CDR3 is 11 residues long. V lost 8 bases, J lost 7 bases, and 9 bases lay in between. CDR3 sequence reads: CASGLKNEQFF. The CDR3 DNA reads as TGTGCCAGCGGACTTAAGAATGAGCAGTTCTTC.

The chain uses TRBV11-2 and TRBJ2-1; 8 nucleotides line up with TRBD2. Per germline, CDR1 SGHAT and CDR2 FQNNGV. V shed 2 bases, J shed 1 base, and the junction held 10 bases outside the gene matches. The CDR3 contains 18 residues. The chain's CDR3 is CASSLPKGSGTSYNEQFF. In DNA, the CDR3 is TGTGCCAGCAGCTTACCCAAGGGTAGCGGGACATCCTACAATGAGCAGTTCTTC.

This chain uses TRBV5-1 with TRBJ1-6; 7 positions agree with TRBD1. The CDR3 extends over 15 amino acids. V shed 4 bases and J 7 bases; nucleotides not matched to a gene: 8. Germline-derived CDR1 and CDR2 are SGHRS and YFSETQ. This CDR3 is CASSVLPGQNSPLHF. CDR3 in DNA: TGCGCCAGCAGCGTTCTACCGGGACAGAATTCACCCCTCCACTTT. The full variable domain, completed using reference TRBV5-1 and TRBJ1-6, is KAGVTQTPRYLIKTRGQQVTLSCSPISGHRSVSWYQQTPGQGLQFLFEYFSETQRNKGNFPGRFSGRQFSNSRSEMNVSTLELGDSALYLCASSVLPGQNSPLHFGNGTRLTVT.

CDR3 sequence reads: CASSYGAGNNEQFF. In DNA form, the CDR3 reads TGCGCCAGCAGTTACGGGGCGGGGAACAATGAGCAGTTCTTC. The V gene is TRBV10-2, the J gene TRBJ2-1; D is possibly TRBD2 (6 bases). V lost 5 bases and J 5 bases, leaving 13 bases between the germline ends. The CDR3 sequence is 14 residues long. CDR1 and CDR2 (germline): WSHSY, SAAADI.

This clone showed up just a few times. V usage is TRBV7-7 and J usage is TRBJ2-7, with a tentative D call TRBD2 (5 bases). The length of the CDR3 is 15 residues. The germline CDR1 and CDR2 sequences are SSHAT and FNYEAQ (reference sequence). V was cut by 3 bases and J by 1 base, with 13 bases left in between. The CDR3 DNA reads as TGTGCCAGCAGCTTGGGGTCCGGGGTGTCCTACGAGCAGTACTTC. Translated, it gives CASSLGSGVSYEQYF.

The chain uses TRBV5-1 and TRBJ1-2, with TRBD1 as a possible D gene (6 bases). Per germline, CDR1 SGHRS and CDR2 YFSETQ. V lost 2 bases and J 7 bases, leaving 9 bases between the germline ends. The CDR3 extends over 12 amino acids. The CDR3 region has the DNA TGCGCCAGCAGCTTTGAACAGGGTGGCTACACCTTC. It encodes CASSFEQGGYTF.

The CDR3 protein is CASSVPGLGDNEQFF. The CDR3 DNA follows: TGTGCCAGTAGTGTTCCGGGACTAGGCGACAATGAGCAGTTCTTC. The chain links TRBV19 to TRBJ2-1; 8 bases line up with TRBD2. CDR3 length equals 15 residues. Unmatched junction bases numbered 8, after V lost 5 bases and J lost 5 bases. The germline gives CDR1 LNHDA, CDR2 SQIVND (reference sequence). Looking up the rest from reference TRBV19 and TRBJ2-1 gives the full variable domain: DGGITQSPKYLFRKEGQNVTLSCEQNLNHDAMYWYRQDPGQGLRLIYYSQIVNDFQKGDIAEGYSVSREKKESFPLTVTSAQKNPTAFYLCASSVPGLGDNEQFFGPGTRLTVL.

This CDR3 is CASMAGNTDTQYF. In DNA form, the CDR3 reads TGTGCCAGCATGGCGGGAAACACAGATACGCAGTATTTT. The chain recombines TRBV27 with TRBJ2-3; weak D call: TRBD2 (6 bases). This CDR3 comprises 13 residues. Trimming pared 7 bases from V and 2 bases from J, leaving 10 bases between. In germline, CDR1 is MNHEY, CDR2 SMNVEV (reference sequence).

This clone is a singleton in its sample. The rearrangement links TRBV28 to TRBJ1-1, with a possible D match to TRBD1 (6 bases). The CDR3 has 15 residues. CDR1 is MDHEN and CDR2 is SYDVKM in the germline V gene. The germline V and J ends were trimmed by 7 bases and 6 bases, with 21 bases remaining between them. Here the CDR3 DNA reads TGTGCCAGCACCCTCTGGGCCCAGGGGCTCTCTGAAGCTTTCTTT. This sequence encodes CASTLWAQGLSEAFF. The variable domain in full, with the rest retrieved from reference TRBV28 and TRBJ1-1, is DVKVTQSSRYLVKRTGEKVFLECVQDMDHENMFWYRQDPGLGLRLIYFSYDVKMKEKGDIPEGYSVSREKKERFSLILESASTNQTSMYLCASTLWAQGLSEAFFGQGTRLTVV.

The chain joins TRBV25-1 to TRBJ2-7; unclear D gene. The CDR3 is 12 residues long. CDR1 MGHDK and CDR2 SYGVNS come from the germline V gene. Trimming pared 8 bases from V and 2 bases from J, leaving 10 bases between. The CDR3: CASSKATYEQYF. DNA for the CDR3: TGTGCCAGCTCAAAAGCTACCTACGAGCAGTACTTC.

This clone was counted only a few times. The chain links TRBV2 to TRBJ2-7, with 9 positions matching TRBD1. Germline lookup yields CDR1 SNHLY and CDR2 FYNNEI. The CDR3 loop spans 16 amino acids. V lost 2 bases and J lost 5; bases outside the gene matches: 10. The CDR3 loop reads CASSEPGTGTVDEQYF. The DNA of the CDR3 is TGTGCCAGCAGTGAACCCGGGACAGGGACGGTGGACGAGCAGTACTTC. The whole variable domain, remainder taken from reference TRBV2 and TRBJ2-7, is EPEVTQTPSHQVTQMGQEVILRCVPISNHLYFYWYRQILGQKVEFLVSFYNNEISEKSEIFDDQFSVERPDGSNFTLKIRSTKLEDSAMYFCASSEPGTGTVDEQYFGPGTRLTVT.

The chain joins TRBV4-1 to TRBJ1-4; D ambiguous. The CDR3 loop spans 18 amino acids. Trimming shortened V by 2 bases and J by 4 bases, and 20 bases separated the two germline ends. The germline gives CDR1 MGHRA, CDR2 YSYEKL. CDR3 DNA: TGCGCCAGCAGCCAACCTCCCCCTCTTGGAGGCCTTAATGAAAAACTGTTTTTT. Residues: CASSQPPPLGGLNEKLFF.

There are a few counts of this clone. This sequence joins TRBV19 and TRBJ2-7; D gene uncertain. Germline values: CDR1 LNHDA, CDR2 SQIVND (reference sequence). Between the trimmed V and J ends, which lost 4 bases and 0 bases, there was a span of 1 base. The CDR3 loop spans 11 amino acids. This chain's CDR3 is CASSNSYEQYF. The CDR3 bases are TGTGCCAGTAGTAACTCCTACGAGCAGTACTTC.

This clone was detected a few times. This chain connects TRBV10-2 to TRBJ1-6; the match to TRBD1 covers 8 bases. Germline lookup yields CDR1 WSHSY and CDR2 SAAADI. V lost 2 bases, J lost 3 bases, and 6 bases stayed unmatched. The CDR3 is made up of 17 amino acids. As DNA, the CDR3 is TGCGCCAGCAGTGAGCCACCCGGGACAGGCTATAATTCACCCCTCCACTTT. Protein sequence: CASSEPPGTGYNSPLHF.

V usage is TRBV5-6 and J usage is TRBJ1-2, with TRBD1 as a possible D gene (5 bases). Germline CDR1 SGHDT, CDR2 YYEEEE. Trimming took off 6 bases at V and 8 bases at J, with 20 bases between the two ends. The CDR3 is 14 amino acids. DNA of the CDR3: TGTGCCAGCACCCTTGTTGGGACCCCAGGGGGCTACACCTTC. Translation gives CASTLVGTPGGYTF.

The chain joins TRBV5-5 to TRBJ1-5; 7 positions agree with TRBD1. This CDR3 contains 14 residues. V shed 4 bases, J shed 6 bases, and the junction held 7 bases outside the gene matches. Germline V gene lookup returns CDR1 SGHKS and CDR2 YYEKEE (reference sequence). Written as DNA, the CDR3 is TGTGCCAGCAGCCAAGGACAGGCGGGTCAGCCCCAGCATTTT. Translated, it gives CASSQGQAGQPQHF.

This clone was counted only a few times. V usage is TRBV9 and J usage is TRBJ1-3; 8 nucleotides align to TRBD1. The CDR3 runs to 15 residues. Germline V lookup: CDR1 SGDLS, CDR2 YYNGEE. V was pared by 7 bases and J by 0 bases, with 6 bases of the junction left unmatched. This chain's CDR3 is CASPQGAFSGNTIYF. The CDR3 bases are TGTGCCAGCCCTCAGGGGGCCTTCTCTGGAAACACCATATATTTT.

The chain employs TRBV14 and TRBJ2-1; D gene uncertain. Germline loops: CDR1 SGHDN, CDR2 FVKESK. The CDR3 has 14 residues. Trimming took 0 bases from V and 9 from J, leaving 12 bases between them. The CDR3 DNA follows: TGTGCCAGCAGCCAAGAAGTGAAGGTCACTGAGCAGTTCTTC. It encodes CASSQEVKVTEQFF.

V is TRBV6-5 and J is TRBJ1-2, with TRBD1 identical over 8 bases. Losses at the gene ends were 6 bases for V and 8 bases for J; bases not matched to a gene: 8. Germline CDR1 and CDR2: MNHEY and SVGAGI. This CDR3 has 13 amino acids. CDR3: CASRQGQVQGYTF. CDR3 coding DNA: TGTGCCAGCAGGCAGGGACAGGTGCAAGGCTACACCTTC.

The genes are TRBV18 and TRBJ2-2; D gene unclear. The V gene lost 2 bases and the J gene lost 6 bases, with 13 bases spanning the gap. The germline CDR1 and CDR2 sequences are KGHSH and LQKENI. This CDR3 spans 15 amino acids. The DNA for the CDR3 is TGTGCCAGCTCACCAACGAACCTCGGGTCCGGGGAGCTGTTTTTT. Translation gives CASSPTNLGSGELFF.

A few counts support this clone. The chain combines TRBV28 with TRBJ2-7; TRBD2 matches 11 bases. J was trimmed by 2 bases and V by 6 bases; bases with no gene match: 9. CDR1 is MDHEN, CDR2 SYDVKM, per germline. CDR3 size: 16 residues. CDR3 in amino acids: CASSPQATSGAYEQYF. The CDR3 nucleotides are TGTGCCAGCAGCCCTCAGGCGACTAGCGGGGCCTACGAGCAGTACTTC. Variable domain in full (rest from reference TRBV28 and TRBJ2-7): DVKVTQSSRYLVKRTGEKVFLECVQDMDHENMFWYRQDPGLGLRLIYFSYDVKMKEKGDIPEGYSVSREKKERFSLILESASTNQTSMYLCASSPQATSGAYEQYFGPGTRLTVT.

This chain joins TRBV2 and TRBJ2-7; D may be TRBD1 (5 bases). Germline CDR1 SNHLY, CDR2 FYNNEI. Between the trimmed V and J ends, which lost 4 bases and 2 bases, there was a span of 9 bases. This CDR3 spans 13 amino acids. In nucleotides, the CDR3 is TGTGCCAGCAGTGCCCAGGGTCCCTACGAGCAGTACTTC. It yields the protein CASSAQGPYEQYF. The entire variable domain, with the rest obtained from reference TRBV2 and TRBJ2-7, is as follows: EPEVTQTPSHQVTQMGQEVILRCVPISNHLYFYWYRQILGQKVEFLVSFYNNEISEKSEIFDDQFSVERPDGSNFTLKIRSTKLEDSAMYFCASSAQGPYEQYFGPGTRLTVT.

This sequence joins TRBV28 and TRBJ1-1; 10 positions agree with TRBD1. Germline V gene lookup returns CDR1 MDHEN and CDR2 SYDVKM. This CDR3 contains 15 residues. J gave up 5 bases and V 1 base, and 4 bases lay outside the gene matches. CDR3 amino acids: CASSLSDRGRTEAFF. The CDR3 DNA follows: TGTGCCAGCAGTTTATCTGACAGGGGGCGGACTGAAGCTTTCTTT. Together with reference TRBV28 and TRBJ1-1, the CDR3 gives the full variable domain: DVKVTQSSRYLVKRTGEKVFLECVQDMDHENMFWYRQDPGLGLRLIYFSYDVKMKEKGDIPEGYSVSREKKERFSLILESASTNQTSMYLCASSLSDRGRTEAFFGQGTRLTVV.

V gene TRBV5-6 combines with J gene TRBJ2-7; D may be TRBD2 (5 bases). V was pared by 0 bases and J by 2 bases, with 9 bases between. This CDR3 contains 14 residues. Germline V gene lookup returns CDR1 SGHDT and CDR2 YYEEEE. For the CDR3, the DNA is TGTGCCAGCAGCTTGGGCGGGTCAACCTACGAGCAGTACTTC. Translated: CASSLGGSTYEQYF.

This clone appeared once. V gene TRBV29-1 combines with J gene TRBJ2-2; 9 bases are a match to TRBD2. J lost 0 bases, V lost 4 bases, and 0 bases had no gene match. CDR1 SQVTM and CDR2 ANQGSEA come from the germline V gene. The CDR3 has 14 amino acids. In DNA, the CDR3 is TGCAGCGTTGCTAGCGGGACGAACACCGGGGAGCTGTTTTTT. Translation: CSVASGTNTGELFF.

The chain carries TRBV7-2 and TRBJ1-5; D is uncertain. The CDR3 extends over 14 amino acids. Trimming pared 1 base from V and 5 bases from J, leaving 9 bases between. The germline gives CDR1 SGHTA, CDR2 FQGNSA. The CDR3 here is CASSLGGRDQPQHF. In DNA form, the CDR3 reads TGTGCCAGCAGCTTAGGGGGAAGGGATCAGCCCCAGCATTTT.

V and J are TRBV10-1 and TRBJ2-1; D is unresolved. The length of the CDR3 is 15 residues. Trimming pared 2 bases from V and 1 base from J, leaving 9 bases between. Germline lookup yields CDR1 WNHNN and CDR2 SYGVQD (reference sequence). In DNA form, the CDR3 reads TGCGCCAGCAGTGAGGAACTATTTTCCTACAATGAGCAGTTCTTC. It specifies CASSEELFSYNEQFF.